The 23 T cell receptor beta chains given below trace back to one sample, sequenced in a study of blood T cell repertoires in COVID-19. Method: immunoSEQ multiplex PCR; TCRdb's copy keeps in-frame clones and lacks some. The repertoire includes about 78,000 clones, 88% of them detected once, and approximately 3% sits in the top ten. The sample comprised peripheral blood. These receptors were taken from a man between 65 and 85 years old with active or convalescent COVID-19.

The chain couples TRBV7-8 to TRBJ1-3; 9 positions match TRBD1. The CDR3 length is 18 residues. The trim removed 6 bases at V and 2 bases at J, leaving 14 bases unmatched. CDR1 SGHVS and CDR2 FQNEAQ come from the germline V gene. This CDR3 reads CASRLQNRGQGTGNTIYF. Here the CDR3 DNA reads TGTGCCAGCAGACTACAGAACAGGGGGCAGGGAACTGGAAACACCATATATTTT. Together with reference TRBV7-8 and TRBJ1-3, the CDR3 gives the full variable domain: GAGVSQSPRYKVAKRGQDVALRCDPISGHVSLFWYQQALGQGPEFLTYFQNEAQLDKSGLPSDRFFAERPEGSVSTLKIQRTQQEDSAVYLCASRLQNRGQGTGNTIYFGEGSWLTVV.

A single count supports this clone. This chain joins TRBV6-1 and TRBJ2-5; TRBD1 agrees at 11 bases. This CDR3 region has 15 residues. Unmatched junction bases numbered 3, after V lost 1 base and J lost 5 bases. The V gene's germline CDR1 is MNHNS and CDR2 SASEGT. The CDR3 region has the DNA TGTGCCAGCAGTGAAGGGACAGGGGGCTCGGAGACCCAGTACTTC. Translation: CASSEGTGGSETQYF.

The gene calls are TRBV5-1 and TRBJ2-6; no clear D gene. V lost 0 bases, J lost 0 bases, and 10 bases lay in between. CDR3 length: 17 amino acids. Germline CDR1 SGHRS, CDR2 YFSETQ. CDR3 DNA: TGCGCCAGCAGCTTGGCTCGACACCTCTCTGGGGCCAACGTCCTGACTTTC. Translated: CASSLARHLSGANVLTF. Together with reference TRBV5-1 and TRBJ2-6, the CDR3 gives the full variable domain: KAGVTQTPRYLIKTRGQQVTLSCSPISGHRSVSWYQQTPGQGLQFLFEYFSETQRNKGNFPGRFSGRQFSNSRSEMNVSTLELGDSALYLCASSLARHLSGANVLTFGAGSRLTVL.

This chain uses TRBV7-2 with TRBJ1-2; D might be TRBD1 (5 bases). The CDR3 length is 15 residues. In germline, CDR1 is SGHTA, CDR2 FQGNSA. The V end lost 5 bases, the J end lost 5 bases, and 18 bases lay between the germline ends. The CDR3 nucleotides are TGTGCCAGCAGCCTCATACAGGCCGGAACTTATGGCTACACCTTC. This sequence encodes CASSLIQAGTYGYTF.

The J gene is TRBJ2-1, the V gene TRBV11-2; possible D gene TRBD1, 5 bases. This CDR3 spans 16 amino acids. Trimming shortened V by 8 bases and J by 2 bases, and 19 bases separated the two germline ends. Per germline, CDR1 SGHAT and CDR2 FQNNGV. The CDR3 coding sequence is TGTGCCAGCGAGCTTATGAAGGCGGACACCTACAATGAGCAGTTCTTC. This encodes CASELMKADTYNEQFF.

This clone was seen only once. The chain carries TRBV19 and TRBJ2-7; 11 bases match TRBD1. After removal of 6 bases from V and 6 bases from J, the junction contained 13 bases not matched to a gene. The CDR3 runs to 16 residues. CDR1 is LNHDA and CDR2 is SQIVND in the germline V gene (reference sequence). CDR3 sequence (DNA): TGTGCCAGTAGCATTTACGCGGGACAGGGGGAGATCGAGCAGTACTTC. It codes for CASSIYAGQGEIEQYF.

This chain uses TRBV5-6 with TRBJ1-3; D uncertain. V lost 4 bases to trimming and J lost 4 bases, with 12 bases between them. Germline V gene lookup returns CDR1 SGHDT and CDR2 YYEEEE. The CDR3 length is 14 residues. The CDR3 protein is CASSLGPGGNTIYF. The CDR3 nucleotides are TGTGCCAGCAGCCTTGGACCGGGGGGAAACACCATATATTTT.

CDR3 in amino acids: CASSPQIRGDYGYTF. The CDR3 DNA reads as TGTGCCAGCTCACCCCAAATCAGGGGGGACTATGGCTACACCTTC. The rearrangement uses TRBV18 and TRBJ1-2; 7 positions match TRBD1. The J segment lost 3 bases and the V segment lost 3 bases, leaving 7 bases of the junction unmatched. This CDR3 comprises 15 residues. Per germline, CDR1 KGHSH and CDR2 LQKENI.

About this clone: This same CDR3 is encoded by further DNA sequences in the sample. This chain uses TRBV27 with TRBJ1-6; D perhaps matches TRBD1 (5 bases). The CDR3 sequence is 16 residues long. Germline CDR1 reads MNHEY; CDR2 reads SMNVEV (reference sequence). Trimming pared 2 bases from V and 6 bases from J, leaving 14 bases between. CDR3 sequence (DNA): TGTGCCAGCAGTTTAAACCCCGCGACAGCTAATTCACCCCTCCACTTT. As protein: CASSLNPATANSPLHF.

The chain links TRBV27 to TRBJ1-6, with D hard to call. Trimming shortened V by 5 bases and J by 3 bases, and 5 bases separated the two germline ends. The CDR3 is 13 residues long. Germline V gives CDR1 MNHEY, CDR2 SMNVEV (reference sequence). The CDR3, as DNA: TGTGCCAGCAGTCGTTTCTATAATTCACCCCTCCACTTT. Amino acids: CASSRFYNSPLHF.

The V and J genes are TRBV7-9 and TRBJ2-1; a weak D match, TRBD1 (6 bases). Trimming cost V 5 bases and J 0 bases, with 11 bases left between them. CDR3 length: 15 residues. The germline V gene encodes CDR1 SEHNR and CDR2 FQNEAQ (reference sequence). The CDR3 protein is CASSRGQSSYNEQFF. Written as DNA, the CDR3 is TGTGCCAGCAGCCGCGGACAGAGCTCCTACAATGAGCAGTTCTTC.

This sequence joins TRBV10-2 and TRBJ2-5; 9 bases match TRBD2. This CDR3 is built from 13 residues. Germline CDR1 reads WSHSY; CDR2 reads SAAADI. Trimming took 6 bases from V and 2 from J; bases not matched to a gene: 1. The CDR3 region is CASRLAGQETQYF. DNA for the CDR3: TGCGCCAGCAGGCTAGCGGGGCAAGAGACCCAGTACTTC.

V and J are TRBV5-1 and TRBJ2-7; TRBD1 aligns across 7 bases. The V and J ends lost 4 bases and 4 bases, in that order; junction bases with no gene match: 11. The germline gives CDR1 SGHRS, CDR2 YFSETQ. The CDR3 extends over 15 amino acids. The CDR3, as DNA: TGCGCCAGCAGCCCGCGACAGGGTACGGGGTACGAGCAGTACTTC. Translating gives CASSPRQGTGYEQYF.

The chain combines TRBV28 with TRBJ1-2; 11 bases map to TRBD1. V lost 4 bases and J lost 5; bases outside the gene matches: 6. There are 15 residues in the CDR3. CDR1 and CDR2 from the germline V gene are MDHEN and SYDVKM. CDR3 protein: CASSYSGTGGYGYTF. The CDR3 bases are TGTGCCAGCAGTTACTCCGGGACAGGGGGGTATGGCTACACCTTC.

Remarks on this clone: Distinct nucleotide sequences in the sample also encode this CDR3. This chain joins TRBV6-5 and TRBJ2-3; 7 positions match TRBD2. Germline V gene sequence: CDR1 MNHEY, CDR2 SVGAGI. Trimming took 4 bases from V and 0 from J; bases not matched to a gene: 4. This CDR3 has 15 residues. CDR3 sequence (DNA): TGTGCCAGCAGTTCTAGCGGATCTAGCACAGATACGCAGTATTTT. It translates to CASSSSGSSTDTQYF.

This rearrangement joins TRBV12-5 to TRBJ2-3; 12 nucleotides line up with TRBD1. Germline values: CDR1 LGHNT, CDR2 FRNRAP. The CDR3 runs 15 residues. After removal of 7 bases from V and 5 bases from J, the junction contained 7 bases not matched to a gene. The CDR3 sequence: CASAPGQGARDTQYF. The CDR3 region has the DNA TGTGCTAGTGCCCCGGGACAGGGGGCTCGAGATACGCAGTATTTT. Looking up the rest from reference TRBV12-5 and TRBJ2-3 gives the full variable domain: DARVTQTPRHKVTEMGQEVTMRCQPILGHNTVFWYRQTMMQGLELLAYFRNRAPLDDSGMPKDRFSAEMPDATLATLKIQPSEPRDSAVYFCASAPGQGARDTQYFGPGTRLTVL.

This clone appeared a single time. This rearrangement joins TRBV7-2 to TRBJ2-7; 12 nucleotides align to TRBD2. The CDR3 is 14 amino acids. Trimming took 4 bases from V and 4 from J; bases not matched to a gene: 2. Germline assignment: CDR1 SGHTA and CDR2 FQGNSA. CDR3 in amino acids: CASSSGLAGYEQYF. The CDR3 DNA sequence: TGTGCCAGCAGCTCTGGACTAGCGGGATACGAGCAGTACTTC.

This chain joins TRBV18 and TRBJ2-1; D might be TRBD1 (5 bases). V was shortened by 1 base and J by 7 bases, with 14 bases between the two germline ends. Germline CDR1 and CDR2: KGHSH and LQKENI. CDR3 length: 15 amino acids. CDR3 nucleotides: TGTGCCAGCTCACCACGGTCAGGGCCCGGAAATGAGCAGTTCTTC. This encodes CASSPRSGPGNEQFF. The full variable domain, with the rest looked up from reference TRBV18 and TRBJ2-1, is NAGVMQNPRHLVRRRGQEARLRCSPMKGHSHVYWYRQLPEEGLKFMVYLQKENIIDESGMPKERFSAEFPKEGPSILRIQQVVRGDSAAYFCASSPRSGPGNEQFFGPGTRLTVL.

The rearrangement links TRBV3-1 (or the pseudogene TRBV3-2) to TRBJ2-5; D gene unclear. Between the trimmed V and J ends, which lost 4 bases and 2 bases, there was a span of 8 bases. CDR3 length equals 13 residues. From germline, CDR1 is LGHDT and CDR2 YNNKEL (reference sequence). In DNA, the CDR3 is TGTGCCAGCAGCCGGCGGCGACAAGAGACCCAGTACTTC. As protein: CASSRRRQETQYF.

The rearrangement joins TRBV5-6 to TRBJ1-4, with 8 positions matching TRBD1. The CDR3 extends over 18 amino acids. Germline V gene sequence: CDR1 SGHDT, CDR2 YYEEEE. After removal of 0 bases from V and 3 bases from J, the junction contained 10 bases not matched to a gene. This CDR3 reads CASSLDLGRGLANEKLFF. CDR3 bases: TGTGCCAGCAGCTTGGATCTTGGCAGGGGGCTTGCTAATGAAAAACTGTTTTTT.

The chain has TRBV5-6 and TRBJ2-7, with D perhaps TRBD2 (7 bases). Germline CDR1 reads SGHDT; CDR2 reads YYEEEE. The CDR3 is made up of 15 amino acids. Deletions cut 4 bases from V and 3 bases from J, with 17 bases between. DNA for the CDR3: TGTGCCAGCAGCCCTGGGGGAGGGGGAGACTACGAGCAGTACTTC. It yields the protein CASSPGGGGDYEQYF.

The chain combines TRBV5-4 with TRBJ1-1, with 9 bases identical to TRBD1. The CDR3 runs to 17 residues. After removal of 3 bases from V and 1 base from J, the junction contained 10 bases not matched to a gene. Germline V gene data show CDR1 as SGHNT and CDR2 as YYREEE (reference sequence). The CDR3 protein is CASSSPGQGSRNTEAFF. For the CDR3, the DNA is TGTGCCAGCAGCTCACCGGGACAGGGATCTAGGAACACTGAAGCTTTCTTT.

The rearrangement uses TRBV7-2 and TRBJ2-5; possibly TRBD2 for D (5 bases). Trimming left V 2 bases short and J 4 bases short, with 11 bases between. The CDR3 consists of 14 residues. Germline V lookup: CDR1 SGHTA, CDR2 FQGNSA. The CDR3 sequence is CASSLRRLAETQYF. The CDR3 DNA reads TGTGCCAGCAGCTTAAGGCGGCTAGCAGAGACCCAGTACTTC.